A selection of T cell receptor beta chains follows, all from one sample in a study of blood T cells in healthy people across ages. One entry per CDR3 protein, called by TCRdb with MiXCR from the 5' RACE reads. The repertoire holds hundreds of thousands of distinct CDR3 sequences, around 32% seen once, with 15% in the top ten. The sequenced material came from blood. All receptors come from a woman of 80 years or more in good health. Both conserved end residues are part of each CDR3. The order of the fields is D gene, V gene, J gene, clone size, CDR3 DNA, CDR3 protein. The D gene is left open where the match is weak. Clone sizes are given selectively: once, few, many, or a class where the clone is expanded.

>-|TRBV4-3|TRBJ2-1|-
TGCGCCAGCAGCCAAAGTAGGTCAACCTACAATGAGCAGTTCTTC
CASSQSRSTYNEQFF
>TRBD1|TRBV4-2|TRBJ1-2|-
TGTGCCAGCAGCCAGCCGGGACAGGGAGATGGCTACACCTTC
CASSQPGQGDGYTF
>-|TRBV4-2|TRBJ2-2|many
TGTGCCAGCAGCCGGAAGGGCGGAACCTCCGGGGAGCTGTTTTTT
CASSRKGGTSGELFF
>-|TRBV7-9|TRBJ2-7|many
TGTGCCAGCAGGGAGAGAGGGGGAACCTACGAGCAGTACTTC
CASRERGGTYEQYF
>-|TRBV14|TRBJ1-1|few
TGTGCCAGCAGCCAAGACTGGGAGAACACTGAAGCTTTCTTT
CASSQDWENTEAFF
>-|TRBV13|TRBJ2-7|-
TGTGCCAGCAGCTTAGGCGTTAATGAGCAGTACTTC
CASSLGVNEQYF
>TRBD1|TRBV20-1|TRBJ2-7|many
TGCAGTGCTGGACAGGGGGCCTACGAGCAGTACTTC
CSAGQGAYEQYF
>-|TRBV7-8|TRBJ1-2|-
TGTGCCAGCAGCTTAGAAGGCAATAACTATGGCAACACCTTC
CASSLEGNNYGNTF
>TRBD1|TRBV5-1|TRBJ1-6|many
TGCGCCAGCAGCAATGCAGGGGGCGCGTATAATTCACCCCTCCACTTT
CASSNAGGAYNSPLHF
>-|TRBV28|TRBJ2-5|-
TGTGCCAGCAGAGGCACTCGACCCTACTACAATGAGCAGTACTTC
CASRGTRPYYNEQYF
>-|TRBV20-1|TRBJ2-5|-
TGCAGTGCTAGGCCCCGCGAGCCCCAGTACTTC
CSARPREPQYF
>-|TRBV6-5|TRBJ1-1|few
TGTGCCAGCAGGGGGGGAGGTGCGAACACTGAAGCTTTCTTT
CASRGGGANTEAFF
>TRBD1|TRBV20-1|TRBJ2-5|-
TGCAGTGGGGGCGAGGGGGCGAGCGAACAGTACTTC
CSGGEGASEQYF
>-|TRBV12-5|TRBJ2-1|few
TGTGCTAGTGGTTTTGGTCCCTCCTACAATGAGCAGTTCTTC
CASGFGPSYNEQFF
>-|TRBV4-3|TRBJ2-3|many
TGCGCCAGCAGCCAAGAACAGGGGGGGGCCTCAGATACGCAGTATTTT
CASSQEQGGASDTQYF
>TRBD1|TRBV12-3/TRBV12-4|TRBJ1-5|many
TGTGCCAGCAGTTTTGTGCCCCTCCGGGACAGGGAGGCTAGCAATCAGCCCCAGCATTTT
CASSFVPLRDREASNQPQHF
>-|TRBV7-3|TRBJ2-5|-
TGTGCCAGTAGTTTTCAGGGTGGGACCCAGTACTTC
CASSFQGGTQYF
>-|TRBV6-4|TRBJ1-5|few
TGTGCCAGCAGTGCGGTCTGGGGCAATCAGCCCCAGCATTTT
CASSAVWGNQPQHF
>-|TRBV5-5|TRBJ1-2|many
TGTGCCAGCAGCTTGGCCTCGGACGGGTCCGGTGGCTACACCTTC
CASSLASDGSGGYTF